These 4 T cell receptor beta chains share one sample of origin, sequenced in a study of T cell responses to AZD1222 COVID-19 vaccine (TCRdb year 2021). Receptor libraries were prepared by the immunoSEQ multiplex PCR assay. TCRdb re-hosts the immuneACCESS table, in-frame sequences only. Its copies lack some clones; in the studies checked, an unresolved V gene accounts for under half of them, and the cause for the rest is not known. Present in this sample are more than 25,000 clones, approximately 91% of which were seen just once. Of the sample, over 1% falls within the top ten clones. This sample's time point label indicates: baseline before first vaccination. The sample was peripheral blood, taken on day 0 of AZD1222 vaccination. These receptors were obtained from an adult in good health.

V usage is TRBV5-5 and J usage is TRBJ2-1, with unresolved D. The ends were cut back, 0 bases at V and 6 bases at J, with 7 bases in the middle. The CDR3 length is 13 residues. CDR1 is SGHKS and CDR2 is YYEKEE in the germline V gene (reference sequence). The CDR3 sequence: CASSLGLLNEQFF. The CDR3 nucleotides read TGTGCCAGCAGCTTGGGACTGCTCAATGAGCAGTTCTTC.

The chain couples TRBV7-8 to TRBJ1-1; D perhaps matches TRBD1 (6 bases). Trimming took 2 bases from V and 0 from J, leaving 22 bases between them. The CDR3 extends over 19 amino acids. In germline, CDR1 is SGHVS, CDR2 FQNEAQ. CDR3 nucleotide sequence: TGTGCCAGCAGCTTAATTAGGGGGACATCTGACACGCTGAACACTGAAGCTTTCTTT. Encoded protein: CASSLIRGTSDTLNTEAFF.

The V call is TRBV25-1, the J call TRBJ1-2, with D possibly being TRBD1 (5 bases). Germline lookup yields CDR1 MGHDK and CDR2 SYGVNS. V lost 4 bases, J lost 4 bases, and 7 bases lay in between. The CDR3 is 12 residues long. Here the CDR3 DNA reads TGTGCCAGCAGTGCGCAGGGCTATGGCTACACCTTC. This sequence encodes CASSAQGYGYTF.

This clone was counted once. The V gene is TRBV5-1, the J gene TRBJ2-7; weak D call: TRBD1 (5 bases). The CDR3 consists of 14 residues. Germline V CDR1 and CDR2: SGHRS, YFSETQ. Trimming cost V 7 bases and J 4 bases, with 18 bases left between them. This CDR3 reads CASFEDHKGYEQYF. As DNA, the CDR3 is TGCGCCAGCTTTGAGGACCATAAGGGGTACGAGCAGTACTTC.